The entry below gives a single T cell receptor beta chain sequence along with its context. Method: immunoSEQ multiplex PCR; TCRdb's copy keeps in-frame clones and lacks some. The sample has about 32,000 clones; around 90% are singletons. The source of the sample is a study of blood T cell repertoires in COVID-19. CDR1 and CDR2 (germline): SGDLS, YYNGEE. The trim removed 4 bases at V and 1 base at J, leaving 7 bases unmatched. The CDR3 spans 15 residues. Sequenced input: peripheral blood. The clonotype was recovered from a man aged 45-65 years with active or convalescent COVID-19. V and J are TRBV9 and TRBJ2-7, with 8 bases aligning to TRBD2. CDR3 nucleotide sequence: TGTGCCAGCAGCACCGCTAGCGGGTTTTCCTACGAGCAGTACTTC. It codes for CASSTASGFSYEQYF.